This T cell receptor beta chain was observed in a study of read filtering for tumor transcriptome and immune sequencing. The library was built from around 380 ng RNA with molecular barcoded adaptors for alpha/delta and beta/gamma chains. MiXCR, run by TCRdb on the reads, gives a single entry per CDR3 protein. Of some 140,000 distinct CDR3 sequences detected, roughly 13% appear once; the ten largest clones hold about 7.7%. This clonotype has at least ten counts. The clonotype originates from a donor aged 40 or over with multiple myeloma. Sequencing input: a population of CD138-negative cells sorted from bone marrow.

CDR3 bases: TGTGCCACCAACACCGGGTCGCACGTTGAGCAGTTCTTC. As protein: CATNTGSHVEQFF. The rearrangement joins TRBV15 to TRBJ2-1; unclear D gene. The CDR3 extends over 13 amino acids. Germline lookup yields CDR1 LNHNV and CDR2 YYDKDF (reference sequence). Trimming shortened V by 7 bases and J by 9 bases, and 16 bases separated the two germline ends. The full variable domain, in which reference TRBV15 and TRBJ2-1 provide the parts outside the CDR3, is DAMVIQNPRYQVTQFGKPVTLSCSQTLNHNVMYWYQQKSSQAPKLLFHYYDKDFNNEADTPDNFQSRRPNTSFCFLDIRSPGLGDTAMYLCATNTGSHVEQFFGPGTRLTVL.